Listed here are 26 T cell receptor beta chains from one sample, sequenced in a study of OX40 agonist ivuxolimab in advanced cancers. The repertoire was sequenced with immunoSEQ multiplex PCR; TCRdb's copy has only in-frame clones and lacks some. The data show under 90,000 clones, with approximately 88% seen just once and approximately 2.1% held by the top ten. This sample comprised CD4+ or CD8+ T cells sorted from blood, obtained in a trial of the OX40 agonist ivuxolimab. These receptor sequences come from an adult with an advanced solid tumor such as melanoma, head and neck, liver or kidney cancer.

The rearrangement uses TRBV19 and TRBJ2-1; 8 bases line up with TRBD2. This CDR3 contains 13 residues. The germline V gene has CDR1 LNHDA and CDR2 SQIVND (reference sequence). V was pared by 6 bases and J by 9 bases, with 7 bases of the junction left unmatched. The CDR3 region is CASRDLAGTEQFF. Written as DNA, the CDR3 is TGTGCCAGTAGGGATTTAGCGGGGACTGAGCAGTTCTTC.

The chain uses TRBV5-5 and TRBJ1-3; D is undetermined. The germline V gene has CDR1 SGHKS and CDR2 YYEKEE (reference sequence). The CDR3 has 16 residues. V dropped 4 bases and J dropped 0 bases, with 14 bases sitting between them. CDR3 protein: CASSLGPRGSGNTIYF. CDR3 bases: TGTGCCAGCAGCCTCGGACCGAGAGGCTCTGGAAACACCATATATTTT.

The V call is TRBV5-8, the J call TRBJ2-4; D possibly corresponds to TRBD1 (6 bases). There are 14 residues in the CDR3. V lost 8 bases and J lost 0, with 12 bases in between. Germline values: CDR1 SGHTS, CDR2 YDEGEE. The CDR3 loop is CASSKGVAKNIQYF. In DNA form, the CDR3 reads TGTGCCAGTTCAAAGGGGGTAGCCAAAAACATTCAGTACTTC.

The chain carries TRBV6-5 and TRBJ2-6, with 7 bases identical to TRBD2. CDR3 length: 16 residues. Germline CDR1 is MNHEY and CDR2 is SVGAGI. V lost 4 bases to trimming and J lost 3 bases; unmatched junction nucleotides: 6. This chain's CDR3 is CASSFRGVGGANVLTF. CDR3 coding DNA: TGTGCCAGCAGTTTCCGGGGGGTAGGTGGGGCCAACGTCCTGACTTTC.

The V call is TRBV7-8, the J call TRBJ1-4; D may be TRBD1 (6 bases). V was shortened by 7 bases and J by 5 bases, with 17 bases between the two germline ends. The CDR3 extends over 15 amino acids. The germline V gene encodes CDR1 SGHVS and CDR2 FQNEAQ. The CDR3 DNA sequence: TGTGCCAGCACCACCCTCAGGGGCTCAAATGAAAAACTGTTTTTT. Residues: CASTTLRGSNEKLFF. The full variable domain, in which reference TRBV7-8 and TRBJ1-4 provide the parts outside the CDR3, is GAGVSQSPRYKVAKRGQDVALRCDPISGHVSLFWYQQALGQGPEFLTYFQNEAQLDKSGLPSDRFFAERPEGSVSTLKIQRTQQEDSAVYLCASTTLRGSNEKLFFGSGTQLSVL.

The chain links TRBV6-6 to TRBJ1-4, with D maybe TRBD1 (5 bases). V was pared by 2 bases and J by 4 bases, with 8 bases between. Germline V gene sequence: CDR1 MNHNY, CDR2 SVGAGI (reference sequence). This CDR3 contains 14 residues. The chain's CDR3 is CASSYRGDNEKLFF. The CDR3 DNA sequence: TGTGCCAGCAGTTACCGGGGGGATAATGAAAAACTGTTTTTT.

This clone was picked up a small number of times. The J gene is TRBJ1-1, the V gene TRBV18; 7 bases agree with TRBD1. Germline-derived CDR1 and CDR2 are KGHSH and LQKENI. V lost 4 bases, J lost 1 base, and 0 bases stayed unmatched. The CDR3 has 13 residues. CDR3 in DNA: TGTGCCAGCTCACAGGGGGCGAACACTGAAGCTTTCTTT. Protein sequence: CASSQGANTEAFF.

V is TRBV11-2 and J is TRBJ1-5, with TRBD1 identical over 8 bases. CDR3 length equals 15 residues. CDR1 SGHAT and CDR2 FQNNGV come from the germline V gene. V was pared by 3 bases and J by 4 bases, with 5 bases of the junction left unmatched. The CDR3 region is CASSLGQVRNQPQHF. In nucleotides, the CDR3 is TGTGCCAGCAGCTTGGGACAGGTCAGGAATCAGCCCCAGCATTTT.

This rearrangement joins TRBV6-6 to TRBJ1-2; D is ambiguous. The CDR3 extends over 8 amino acids. With 7 bases removed from V and 8 bases from J, the gap between germline ends came to 2 bases. Germline V gene lookup returns CDR1 MNHNY and CDR2 SVGAGI (reference sequence). In nucleotides, the CDR3 is TGTGCCAGCATCGGCTACACCTTC. Translated, it gives CASIGYTF.

The chain has TRBV18 and TRBJ2-7; 10 positions match TRBD1. The CDR3 consists of 15 residues. V was clipped by 4 bases and J by 7 bases; unmatched bases: 10. Germline CDR1 and CDR2: KGHSH and LQKENI. The CDR3 protein is CASSLRSGTGVEQYF. The CDR3, as DNA: TGTGCCAGCTCACTCCGTTCCGGGACAGGGGTTGAGCAGTACTTC.

The V call is TRBV21-1, the J call TRBJ2-5; the tabulated D call, TRBD1, remains unverified against the DNA. TRBV21-1 is annotated as a pseudogene. The CDR3 totals 13 residues. CDR3 nucleotide sequence: TGTGCCAGCAGCTTACAGGGCCAAGAGACCCAGTACTTC. It is translated as CASSLQGQETQYF.

This chain joins TRBV6-6 and TRBJ2-2, with TRBD2 matching 7 bases. The CDR3 loop spans 11 amino acids. Looked up from germline, CDR1 is MNHNY and CDR2 is SVGAGI (reference sequence). The ends lost 10 bases at V and 7 bases at J; junction bases unmatched: 3. CDR3: CATSGGGELFF. In DNA form, the CDR3 reads TGTGCCACCTCGGGGGGCGGGGAGCTGTTTTTT.

V is TRBV5-5 and J is TRBJ1-6, with D possibly matching TRBD1 (5 bases). Germline V gene data show CDR1 as SGHKS and CDR2 as YYEKEE (reference sequence). The CDR3 length is 16 residues. The germline V and J ends were trimmed by 0 bases and 5 bases, with 12 bases remaining between them. The CDR3 DNA reads as TGTGCCAGCAGCTTGGAAGGGACCCCAAATAATTCACCCCTCCACTTT. Protein product: CASSLEGTPNNSPLHF.

This clone was seen only a few times. This sequence joins TRBV5-1 and TRBJ2-1, with D possibly TRBD1 on 6 matching bases. The CDR3 is 14 amino acids. With 6 bases removed from V and 6 bases from J, the gap between germline ends came to 16 bases. Germline V gives CDR1 SGHRS, CDR2 YFSETQ. The CDR3 nucleotides read TGCGCCAGCACAAAGAACCTAGGGGGCAATGAGCAGTTCTTC. Protein sequence: CASTKNLGGNEQFF.

The V gene is TRBV5-1, the J gene TRBJ2-7, with a possible D match to TRBD2 (5 bases). Germline V CDR1 and CDR2: SGHRS, YFSETQ. V lost 3 bases and J lost 3, with 10 bases in between. CDR3 length: 13 amino acids. The CDR3 loop reads CASSSTRDYEQYF. CDR3 sequence (DNA): TGCGCCAGCAGCTCCACCCGGGACTACGAGCAGTACTTC.

This sequence joins TRBV4-1 and TRBJ2-7; D may be TRBD1 or TRBD2 (6 bases each). CDR3 length equals 16 residues. Germline CDR1 is MGHRA and CDR2 is YSYEKL. Trimming took 4 bases from V and 0 from J, leaving 16 bases between them. The CDR3 loop is CASSPAWGALSYEQYF. CDR3 DNA sequence: TGCGCCAGCAGCCCAGCCTGGGGGGCGCTCTCCTACGAGCAGTACTTC.

This clone was seen a single time. The chain couples TRBV19 to TRBJ1-1; TRBD1 might be the D (5 bases). Germline lookup yields CDR1 LNHDA and CDR2 SQIVND (reference sequence). The CDR3 sequence is 14 residues long. Trimming shortened V by 7 bases and J by 1 base, and 13 bases separated the two germline ends. This CDR3 is CASTPGTQNTEAFF. DNA for the CDR3: TGTGCCAGTACCCCGGGGACGCAGAACACTGAAGCTTTCTTT. Full variable domain (rest looked up from reference TRBV19 and TRBJ1-1): DGGITQSPKYLFRKEGQNVTLSCEQNLNHDAMYWYRQDPGQGLRLIYYSQIVNDFQKGDIAEGYSVSREKKESFPLTVTSAQKNPTAFYLCASTPGTQNTEAFFGQGTRLTVV.

The chain recombines TRBV7-9 with TRBJ1-4, with TRBD1 identical over 7 bases. This CDR3 has 15 amino acids. V was pared by 4 bases and J by 4 bases, with 6 bases of the junction left unmatched. Germline lookup yields CDR1 SEHNR and CDR2 FQNEAQ (reference sequence). The CDR3 loop is CASSSRGGFNEKLFF. CDR3 DNA sequence: TGTGCCAGCAGCTCCAGGGGGGGATTTAATGAAAAACTGTTTTTT.

This clone was counted a single time. This sequence joins TRBV6-5 and TRBJ2-2; D may be TRBD1 (6 bases). Deletions cut 2 bases from V and 1 base from J, with 11 bases between. Germline CDR1 and CDR2: MNHEY and SVGAGI. The CDR3 extends over 16 amino acids. The CDR3, as DNA: TGTGCCAGCAGTTACGACAGGTTGATGAACACCGGGGAGCTGTTTTTT. As protein: CASSYDRLMNTGELFF.

For this clone: This same CDR3 is encoded by further DNA sequences in the sample. This chain uses TRBV6-1 with TRBJ1-6, with D tentatively TRBD1 (5 bases). There are 14 residues in the CDR3. Germline loops: CDR1 MNHNS, CDR2 SASEGT. Trimming removed 4 bases from V and 2 bases from J, with 6 bases in between. The CDR3 spells CASSAGPYNSPLHF. The CDR3 DNA reads TGTGCCAGCAGTGCAGGGCCCTATAATTCACCCCTCCACTTT.

The chain employs TRBV18 and TRBJ1-4; D uncertain. The germline V and J ends were trimmed by 3 bases and 5 bases, with 7 bases remaining between them. Germline CDR1 reads KGHSH; CDR2 reads LQKENI. The CDR3 loop spans 13 amino acids. DNA of the CDR3: TGTGCCAGCTCACCCCGGGTAAATGAAAAACTGTTTTTT. Translation: CASSPRVNEKLFF.

The V and J genes are TRBV6-1 and TRBJ2-7; 7 bases map to TRBD1. J was trimmed by 1 base and V by 1 base; bases with no gene match: 4. The CDR3 runs to 15 residues. The germline V gene encodes CDR1 MNHNS and CDR2 SASEGT. CDR3: CASSEGTGRSYEQYF. The CDR3 DNA reads TGTGCCAGCAGTGAAGGGACAGGTCGGTCCTACGAGCAGTACTTC.

The rearrangement links TRBV27 to TRBJ2-7; D might be TRBD1 or TRBD2, each matching 5 bases. Germline CDR1 reads MNHEY; CDR2 reads SMNVEV (reference sequence). V was shortened by 4 bases and J by 8 bases, with 18 bases between the two germline ends. This CDR3 spans 14 amino acids. This CDR3 is CASSSAGTVLKQYF. CDR3 sequence (DNA): TGTGCCAGCAGTTCAGCCGGGACGGTGTTGAAGCAGTACTTC.

V gene TRBV10-1 combines with J gene TRBJ1-1; possibly TRBD1 for D (6 bases). This CDR3 is built from 14 residues. Germline lookup yields CDR1 WNHNN and CDR2 SYGVQD (reference sequence). V was pared by 7 bases and J by 5 bases, with 17 bases between. CDR3 loop: CASIQGRGGTEAFF. The CDR3 DNA reads as TGCGCCAGCATTCAAGGCAGGGGAGGAACTGAAGCTTTCTTT.

V and J are TRBV7-9 and TRBJ1-2; TRBD1 agrees at 8 bases. CDR3 size: 15 residues. The trim removed 5 bases at V and 6 bases at J, leaving 11 bases unmatched. The germline gives CDR1 SEHNR, CDR2 FQNEAQ (reference sequence). The CDR3 DNA sequence: TGTGCCAGCAGCACGACCGGGACAGGTTCGGATGGCTACACCTTC. This codes for CASSTTGTGSDGYTF.

This clone appeared once. The V call is TRBV28, the J call TRBJ2-7; possible D gene TRBD2, 5 bases. Germline V gene lookup returns CDR1 MDHEN and CDR2 SYDVKM. V was shortened by 6 bases and J by 5 bases, with 17 bases between the two germline ends. This CDR3 has 14 amino acids. CDR3 coding DNA: TGTGCCAGCAGCCGTCCTGGGGTTAGCGACGAGCAGTACTTC. It specifies CASSRPGVSDEQYF. The full variable domain, with the rest looked up from reference TRBV28 and TRBJ2-7, is DVKVTQSSRYLVKRTGEKVFLECVQDMDHENMFWYRQDPGLGLRLIYFSYDVKMKEKGDIPEGYSVSREKKERFSLILESASTNQTSMYLCASSRPGVSDEQYFGPGTRLTVT.